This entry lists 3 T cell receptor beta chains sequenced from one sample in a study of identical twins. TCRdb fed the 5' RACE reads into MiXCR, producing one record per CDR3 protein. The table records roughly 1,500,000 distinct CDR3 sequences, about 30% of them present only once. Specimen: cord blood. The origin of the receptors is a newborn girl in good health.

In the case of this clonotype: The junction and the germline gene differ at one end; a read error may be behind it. This CDR3 reads CASSIDATQETQYF. The CDR3 DNA follows: TGTGCTAGCAGCATCGATGCCACCCAAGAGACCCAGTACTTC. The genes are TRBV7-7 and TRBJ2-5; unclear D gene. CDR1 and CDR2 from the germline V gene are SSHAT and FNYEAQ (reference sequence). This CDR3 has 14 residues.

For the CDR3, the DNA is TGTGCCAGCAGCTTTGTAGCGGGAGGAGGGGAGACCCAGTACTTC. It encodes CASSFVAGGGETQYF. The gene calls are TRBV7-2 and TRBJ2-5; 10 bases align to TRBD2. Losses at the gene ends were 3 bases for V and 5 bases for J; bases not matched to a gene: 6. The CDR3 is 15 residues long. CDR1 and CDR2 from the germline V gene are SGHTA and FQGNSA.

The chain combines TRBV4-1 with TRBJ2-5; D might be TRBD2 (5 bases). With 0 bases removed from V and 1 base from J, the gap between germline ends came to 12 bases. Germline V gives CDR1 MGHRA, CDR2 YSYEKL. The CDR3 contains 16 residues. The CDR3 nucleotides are TGCGCCAGCAGCCAAGATACTTGGAGCGGCCAAGAGACCCAGTACTTC. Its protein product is CASSQDTWSGQETQYF.